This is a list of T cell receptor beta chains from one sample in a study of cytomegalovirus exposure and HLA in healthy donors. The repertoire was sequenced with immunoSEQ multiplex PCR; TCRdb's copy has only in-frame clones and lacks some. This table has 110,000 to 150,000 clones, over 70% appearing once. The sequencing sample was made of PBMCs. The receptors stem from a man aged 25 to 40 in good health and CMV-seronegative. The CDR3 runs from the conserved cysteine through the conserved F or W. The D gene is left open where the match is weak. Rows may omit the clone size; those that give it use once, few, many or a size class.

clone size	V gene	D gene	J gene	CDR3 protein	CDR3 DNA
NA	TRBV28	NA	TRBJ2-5	CASSLSQETQYF	TGTGCCAGCAGTTTGTCACAAGAGACCCAGTACTTC
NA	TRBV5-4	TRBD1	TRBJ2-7	CASSSSGQGNEQYF	TGTGCCAGCAGCTCTTCGGGACAGGGAAACGAGCAGTACTTC
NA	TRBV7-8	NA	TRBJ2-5	CASSSEVQETQYF	TGTGCCAGCAGCTCGGAGGTACAAGAGACCCAGTACTTC
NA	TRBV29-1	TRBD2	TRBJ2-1	CSVFRLAGDNEQFF	TGCAGCGTCTTTCGACTAGCGGGCGACAATGAGCAGTTCTTC
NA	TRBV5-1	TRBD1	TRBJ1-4	CASSSHRGEKLFF	TGCGCCAGCAGCTCCCACAGGGGTGAAAAACTGTTTTTT
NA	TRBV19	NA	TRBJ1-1	CASSIEWRAEAFF	TGTGCCAGTAGTATTGAGTGGAGGGCTGAAGCTTTCTTT
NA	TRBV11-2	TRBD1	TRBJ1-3	CASSPTGARGNTIYF	TGTGCCAGCAGCCCGACAGGGGCCAGGGGAAACACCATATATTTT
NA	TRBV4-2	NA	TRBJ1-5	CASSQEAGVNQPQHF	TGTGCCAGCAGCCAAGAGGCAGGGGTTAATCAGCCCCAGCATTTT
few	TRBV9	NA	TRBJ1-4	CASSVERGGGEKLFF	TGTGCCAGCAGCGTAGAGCGGGGGGGAGGTGAAAAACTGTTTTTT
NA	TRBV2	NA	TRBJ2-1	CASSDLYDNEQFF	TGTGCCAGCAGCGATCTATATGACAATGAGCAGTTCTTC
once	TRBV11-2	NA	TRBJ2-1	CASSLVRGPISNEQFF	TGTGCCAGCAGCTTAGTCCGGGGTCCAATTTCCAATGAGCAGTTCTTC
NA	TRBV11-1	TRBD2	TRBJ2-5	CASSSSGGAEETQYF	TGTGCCAGCAGCTCTAGCGGGGGGGCGGAAGAGACCCAGTACTTC
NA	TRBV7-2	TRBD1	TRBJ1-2	CASSSARDRVGGYTF	TGTGCCAGCAGCTCCGCCCGCGACAGGGTAGGCGGCTACACCTTC
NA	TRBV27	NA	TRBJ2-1	CASSSDYLNYNEQLF	TGTGCCAGCAGTTCTGACTACTTAAACTACAATGAGCAGCTCTTC
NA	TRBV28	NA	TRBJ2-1	CASSYRDYNEQFF	TGTGCCAGCAGTTACCGGGACTACAATGAGCAGTTCTTC
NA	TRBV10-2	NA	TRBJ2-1	CASNGPRGGNEQFF	TGCGCCAGCAACGGACCAAGGGGTGGCAATGAGCAGTTCTTC
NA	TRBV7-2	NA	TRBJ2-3	CASSLGGVTQYF	TGTGCCAGCAGCTTAGGCGGGGTTACGCAGTATTTT
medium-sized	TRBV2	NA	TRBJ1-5	CASRRGKGQGQPQHF	TGTGCCAGCAGGAGAGGAAAGGGCCAGGGGCAGCCCCAGCATTTT
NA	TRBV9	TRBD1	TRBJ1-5	CASSATGGDQPQHF	TGTGCCAGCAGCGCTACAGGGGGTGATCAGCCCCAGCATTTT
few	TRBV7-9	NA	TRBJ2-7	CASSSPRGRPDYEQYF	TGTGCCAGCAGCTCCCCCAGAGGAAGGCCCGACTACGAGCAGTACTTC
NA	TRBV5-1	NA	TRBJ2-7	CASSLGLGGYEQYF	TGCGCCAGCAGCCTTGGCCTGGGCGGGTACGAGCAGTACTTC
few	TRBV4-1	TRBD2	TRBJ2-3	CASSQDGAGVATDTQYF	TGCGCCAGCAGCCAAGATGGAGCGGGAGTAGCTACAGATACGCAGTATTTT
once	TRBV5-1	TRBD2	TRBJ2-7	CASSPHGLAGASEQYF	TGCGCCAGCAGCCCCCACGGACTAGCGGGAGCCTCCGAGCAGTACTTC
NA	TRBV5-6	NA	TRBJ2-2	CASSWRDTGELFF	TGTGCCAGCAGCTGGCGGGACACCGGGGAGCTGTTTTTT
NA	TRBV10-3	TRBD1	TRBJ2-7	CAIETGSYEQYF	TGTGCCATCGAGACAGGGAGCTACGAGCAGTACTTC
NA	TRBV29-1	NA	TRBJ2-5	CSVEPQGEETQYF	TGCAGCGTTGAGCCGCAGGGCGAAGAGACCCAGTACTTC
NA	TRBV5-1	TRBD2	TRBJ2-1	CASSLLGTSGGANEQFF	TGCGCCAGCAGCTTGCTAGGGACTAGCGGGGGGGCCAATGAGCAGTTCTTC
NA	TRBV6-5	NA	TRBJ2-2	CASSYGGGEGGELFF	TGTGCCAGCAGTTACGGGGGGGGCGAGGGCGGGGAGCTGTTTTTT
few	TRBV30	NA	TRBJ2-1	CAWSSPGVYNEQFF	TGTGCCTGGAGCTCCCCGGGGGTCTACAATGAGCAGTTCTTC
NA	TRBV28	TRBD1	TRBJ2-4	CASSLVSPGDSQYF	TGTGCCAGCAGTTTAGTCTCACCCGGGGACAGTCAGTACTTC
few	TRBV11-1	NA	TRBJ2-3	CASSPGQLGRHTDTQYF	TGTGCCAGCAGCCCTGGTCAACTAGGCCGACACACAGATACGCAGTATTTT
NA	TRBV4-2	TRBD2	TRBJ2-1	CASSGTSGSYYNEQFF	TGTGCCAGCAGTGGGACTAGCGGGAGTTATTACAATGAGCAGTTCTTC
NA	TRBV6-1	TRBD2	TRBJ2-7	CASSEAPAGGLYEQYF	TGTGCCAGCAGTGAAGCGCCAGCGGGGGGGCTCTACGAGCAGTACTTC
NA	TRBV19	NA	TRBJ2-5	CASSIGTQGETQYF	TGTGCCAGTAGTATAGGGACACAGGGAGAGACCCAGTACTTC
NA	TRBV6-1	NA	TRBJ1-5	CASSEGAGFQPQHF	TGTGCCAGCAGTGAAGGGGCAGGGTTTCAGCCCCAGCATTTT
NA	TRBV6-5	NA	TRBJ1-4	CASSYGGEKLFF	TGTGCCAGCAGCTACGGGGGGGAAAAACTGTTTTTT
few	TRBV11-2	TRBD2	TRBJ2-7	CASSTSGTSATSYEQYF	TGTGCCAGCAGTACGTCCGGGACTAGCGCCACCTCCTACGAGCAGTACTTC
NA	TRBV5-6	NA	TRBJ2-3	CASSLRLTETDTQYF	TGTGCCAGCAGCCTCCGACTCACCGAGACAGATACGCAGTATTTT
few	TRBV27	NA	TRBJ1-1	CASSLWSGAPTEAFF	TGTGCCAGCAGTTTATGGTCAGGGGCGCCCACTGAAGCTTTCTTT
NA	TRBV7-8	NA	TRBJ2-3	CASRADLTDTQYF	TGTGCCAGCAGAGCGGACCTCACAGATACGCAGTATTTT
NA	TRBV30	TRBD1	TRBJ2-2	CAKGGQLIEGELFF	TGTGCTAAAGGGGGACAGCTCATCGAGGGGGAGCTGTTTTTT
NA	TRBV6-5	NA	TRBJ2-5	CASSYVRGETQYF	TGTGCCAGCAGTTACGTGCGGGGAGAGACCCAGTACTTC